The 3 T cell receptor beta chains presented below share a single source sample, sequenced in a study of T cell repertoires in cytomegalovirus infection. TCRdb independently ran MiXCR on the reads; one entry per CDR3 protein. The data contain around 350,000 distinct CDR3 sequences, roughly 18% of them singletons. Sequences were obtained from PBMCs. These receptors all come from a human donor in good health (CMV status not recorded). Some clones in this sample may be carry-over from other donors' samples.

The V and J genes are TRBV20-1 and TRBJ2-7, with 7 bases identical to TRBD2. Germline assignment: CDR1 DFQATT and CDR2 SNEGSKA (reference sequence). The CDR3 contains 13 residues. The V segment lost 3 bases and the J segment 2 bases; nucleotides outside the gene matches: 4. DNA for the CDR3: TGCAGTGCTAGCGGCGGGAGTCCCTACGAGCAGTACTTC. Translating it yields CSASGGSPYEQYF.

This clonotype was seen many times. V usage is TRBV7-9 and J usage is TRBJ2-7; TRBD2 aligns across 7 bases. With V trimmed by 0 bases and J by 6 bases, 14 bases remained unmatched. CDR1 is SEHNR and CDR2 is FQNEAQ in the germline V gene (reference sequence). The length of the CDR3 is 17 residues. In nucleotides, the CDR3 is TGTGCCAGCAGCTTAGCAGGTTTGGGAGGGCGTCGCATCGAGCAGTACGTC. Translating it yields CASSLAGLGGRRIEQYV.

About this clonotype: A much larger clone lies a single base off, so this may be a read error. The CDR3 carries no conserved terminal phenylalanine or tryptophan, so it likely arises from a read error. CDR3 region: CASSPRGPVDGYTI. Written as DNA, the CDR3 is TGTGCCAGCAGCCCCAGGGGTCCGGTCGATGGCTACACCATC. This rearrangement joins TRBV7-2 to TRBJ1-2; the D gene is possibly TRBD1 (6 bases). Per germline, CDR1 SGHTA and CDR2 FQGNSA. V was trimmed by 5 bases and J by 6 bases, leaving 16 bases between them. The CDR3 length is 14 residues.